This TCR beta chain was identified during a study of T cells in Graves' hyperthyroidism and ophthalmopathy. Study conclusions and caveats: A median around six months before onset, the model predicted ophthalmopathy. Most thyroid-expanded clonotypes above 0.001 were also found in blood. Separating ophthalmopathy from stable hyperthyroidism was achieved by a 13 V-J model.

Amplified TCR beta CDR3 regions came from RNA transcripts. The HTBI primer set was used in a first-round RT-PCR of the TCR CDR3. Each CDR3 protein is one row after TCRdb ran MiXCR on the multiplex PCR reads. The sample consists of approximately 400,000 distinct CDR3 sequences, 19% of them appearing once. Graves' hyperthyroidism showing no ophthalmopathy progression within 18 months was considered stable. Ten or more counts support this clonotype. Antigen unknown. This CDR3 contains 14 residues. Germline values: CDR1 MNHNS, CDR2 SASEGT. Trimming pared 1 base from V and 5 bases from J, leaving 11 bases between.

The chain has TRBV6-1 and TRBJ2-5; D is tentatively TRBD1 or TRBD2 (5 bases each). The source is a woman in her late teens or twenties with Graves' hyperthyroidism. Sequencing input: blood. DNA of the CDR3: TGTGCCAGCAGTGAAGGGGGGATCGTGGAGACCCAGTACTTC. It encodes CASSEGGIVETQYF.